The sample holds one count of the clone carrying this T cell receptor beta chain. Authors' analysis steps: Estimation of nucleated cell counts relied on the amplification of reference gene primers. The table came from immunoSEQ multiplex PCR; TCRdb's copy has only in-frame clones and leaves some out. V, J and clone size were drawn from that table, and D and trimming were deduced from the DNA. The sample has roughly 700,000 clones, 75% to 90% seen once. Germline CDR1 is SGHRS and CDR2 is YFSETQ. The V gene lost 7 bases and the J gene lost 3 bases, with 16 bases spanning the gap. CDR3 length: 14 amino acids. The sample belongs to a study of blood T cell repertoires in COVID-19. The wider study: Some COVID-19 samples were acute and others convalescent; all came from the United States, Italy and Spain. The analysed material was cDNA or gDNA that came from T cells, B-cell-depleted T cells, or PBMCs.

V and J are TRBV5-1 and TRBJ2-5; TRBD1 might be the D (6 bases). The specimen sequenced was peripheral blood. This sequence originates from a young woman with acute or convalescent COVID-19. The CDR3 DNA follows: TGCGCCAGCGGGCGTGGGGGCGAAGAAGAGACCCAGTACTTC. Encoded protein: CASGRGGEEETQYF.